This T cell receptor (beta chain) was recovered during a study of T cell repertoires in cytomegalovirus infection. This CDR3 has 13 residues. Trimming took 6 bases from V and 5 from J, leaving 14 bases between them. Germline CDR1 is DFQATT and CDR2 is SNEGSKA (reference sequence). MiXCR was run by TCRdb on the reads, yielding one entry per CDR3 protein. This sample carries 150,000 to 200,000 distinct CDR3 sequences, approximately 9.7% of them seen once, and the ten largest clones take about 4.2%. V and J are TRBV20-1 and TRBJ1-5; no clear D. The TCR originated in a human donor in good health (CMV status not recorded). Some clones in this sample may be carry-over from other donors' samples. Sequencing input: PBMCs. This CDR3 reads CSAEPRRDQPQHF. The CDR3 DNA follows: TGCAGTGCGGAGCCCCGGAGGGATCAGCCCCAGCATTTT.